A selection of T cell receptor beta chains follows, all from one sample in a study of blood T cell repertoires in COVID-19. Profiled with immunoSEQ multiplex PCR; TCRdb holds only in-frame clones, not every one. The data contain some 300,000 clones, approximately 86% of them singletons. The sample taken for sequencing was peripheral blood. These receptors came from a man in his 70s with acute or convalescent COVID-19. Both conserved end residues are part of each CDR3. Fields, in order: clone size, J gene, V gene, D gene, CDR3 DNA, CDR3 protein. A D gene is named only where the DNA matches it firmly. Size values are once, few and many counts, or a class for expanded clones, and some rows have none.

abundance: NA; j_gene: TRBJ2-1; v_gene: TRBV12-2; d_gene: NA; CDR3nt: TGTGCAAGTCGCCCCACTCCCCCGACTAGCGGGAAGTACAATGAGCAGTTCTTC; CDR3aa: CASRPTPPTSGKYNEQFF
abundance: NA; j_gene: TRBJ1-1; v_gene: TRBV10-1; d_gene: NA; CDR3nt: TGCGCCAGCAGTACAGGGTCGGGAACTGAAGCTTTCTTT; CDR3aa: CASSTGSGTEAFF
abundance: few; j_gene: TRBJ1-2; v_gene: TRBV5-6; d_gene: NA; CDR3nt: TGTGCCAGCAGCTCAGGGATAGGAGGCTACACCTTC; CDR3aa: CASSSGIGGYTF
abundance: once; j_gene: TRBJ1-1; v_gene: TRBV19; d_gene: TRBD1; CDR3nt: TGTGCCAGTAGCATCGAGGGACAGAGGAACACTGAAGCTTTCTTT; CDR3aa: CASSIEGQRNTEAFF
abundance: NA; j_gene: TRBJ2-3; v_gene: TRBV5-1; d_gene: TRBD1; CDR3nt: TGCGCCAGCAGCTTGGTGGGACAGGGGTTCGGAGATACGCAGTATTTT; CDR3aa: CASSLVGQGFGDTQYF
abundance: NA; j_gene: TRBJ2-7; v_gene: TRBV9; d_gene: NA; CDR3nt: TGTGCCAGCAGCGTAGGAGGTACAGGATCAAGGGAGCAGTACTTC; CDR3aa: CASSVGGTGSREQYF
abundance: NA; j_gene: TRBJ2-7; v_gene: TRBV15; d_gene: TRBD1; CDR3nt: TGTGCCACCCAATTAGCCGGGACAGGACTCCACGAGCAGTACTTC; CDR3aa: CATQLAGTGLHEQYF
abundance: NA; j_gene: TRBJ1-1; v_gene: TRBV7-9; d_gene: NA; CDR3nt: TGTGCCAGCAGCCTAATACCGACTATTGAGTTAGGATTGAACACTGAAGCTTTCTTT; CDR3aa: CASSLIPTIELGLNTEAFF
abundance: NA; j_gene: TRBJ2-3; v_gene: TRBV4-1; d_gene: NA; CDR3nt: TGCGCCAGCAGCCAAGAGGGCCGGGGGAGAGGTACGCAGTATTTT; CDR3aa: CASSQEGRGRGTQYF
abundance: NA; j_gene: TRBJ1-2; v_gene: TRBV29-1; d_gene: NA; CDR3nt: TGCAGCGTTGGAGGCTCTTATGGCTACACCTTC; CDR3aa: CSVGGSYGYTF
abundance: NA; j_gene: TRBJ2-2; v_gene: TRBV4-2; d_gene: NA; CDR3nt: TGTGCCAGCAGCCAAGATCATGGGCTGAACACCGGGGAGCTGTTTTTT; CDR3aa: CASSQDHGLNTGELFF
abundance: NA; j_gene: TRBJ1-6; v_gene: TRBV21-1; d_gene: NA; CDR3nt: TGTGCCAGCAGCCCCCGGACAGGTCATAATTCACCCCTCCACTTT; CDR3aa: CASSPRTGHNSPLHF
abundance: NA; j_gene: TRBJ1-6; v_gene: TRBV7-9; d_gene: NA; CDR3nt: TGTGCCAGCACTCTGAACGGTAATTCACCCCTCCACTTT; CDR3aa: CASTLNGNSPLHF
abundance: NA; j_gene: TRBJ2-6; v_gene: TRBV25-1; d_gene: NA; CDR3nt: TGTGCCAGCAGTGATCCGGTCCGTGGGGCCAACGTCCTGACTTTC; CDR3aa: CASSDPVRGANVLTF
abundance: NA; j_gene: TRBJ2-2; v_gene: TRBV5-5; d_gene: TRBD2; CDR3nt: TGTGCCAGCAGTTTGTACCATCTAGCGGGGGGTAACGGGGAGCTGTTTTTT; CDR3aa: CASSLYHLAGGNGELFF
abundance: NA; j_gene: TRBJ2-1; v_gene: TRBV5-6; d_gene: NA; CDR3nt: TGTGCCAGCAGCTTGGTCGGGGGTCCGCGGGATGAGCAGTTCTTC; CDR3aa: CASSLVGGPRDEQFF
abundance: few; j_gene: TRBJ2-3; v_gene: TRBV5-1; d_gene: TRBD2; CDR3nt: TGCGCCAGCAGCGCATTAGCGGGAGGGGTCGGAGATACGCAGTATTTT; CDR3aa: CASSALAGGVGDTQYF
abundance: NA; j_gene: TRBJ2-2; v_gene: TRBV11-3; d_gene: TRBD1; CDR3nt: TGTGCCAGCAGCGATCCGGGACAGGGGGGCGGGGAGCTGTTTTTT; CDR3aa: CASSDPGQGGGELFF